This T cell receptor beta chain was found in a study of OX40 agonist ivuxolimab in advanced cancers. The germline V gene encodes CDR1 SGHNT and CDR2 YYREEE (reference sequence). CDR3 length equals 15 residues. The V and J ends lost 6 bases and 3 bases respectively, with 17 bases between them. TCRdb's table, derived via immunoSEQ multiplex PCR, lists solely in-frame clones and lacks some. The data show under 90,000 clones, with about 90% seen just once and around 2.5% held by the top ten. This clonotype originated in an adult with an advanced solid tumor such as melanoma, head and neck, liver or kidney cancer. The material was CD4+ or CD8+ T cells sorted from blood, obtained in a trial of the OX40 agonist ivuxolimab. The chain joins TRBV5-4 to TRBJ2-3; D assignment may be TRBD1 or TRBD2 (5 bases each). This CDR3 is CASTIKGSWTDTQYF. As DNA, the CDR3 is TGTGCCAGCACCATTAAGGGGAGTTGGACAGATACGCAGTATTTT.